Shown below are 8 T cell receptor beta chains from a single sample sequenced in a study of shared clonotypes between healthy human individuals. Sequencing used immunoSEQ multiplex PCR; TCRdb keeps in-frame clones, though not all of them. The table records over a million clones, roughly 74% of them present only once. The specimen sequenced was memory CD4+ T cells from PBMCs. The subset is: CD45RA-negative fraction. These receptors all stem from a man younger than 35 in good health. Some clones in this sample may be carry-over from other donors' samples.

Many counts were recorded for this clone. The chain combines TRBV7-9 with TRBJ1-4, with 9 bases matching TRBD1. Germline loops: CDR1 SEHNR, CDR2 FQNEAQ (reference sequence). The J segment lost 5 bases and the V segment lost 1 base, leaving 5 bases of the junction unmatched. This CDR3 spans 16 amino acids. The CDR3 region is CASSLVLGTGNEKLFF. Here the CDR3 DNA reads TGTGCCAGCAGCTTAGTACTAGGGACAGGGAATGAAAAACTGTTTTTT. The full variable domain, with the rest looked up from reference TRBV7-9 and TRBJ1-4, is DTGVSQNPRHKITKRGQNVTFRCDPISEHNRLYWYRQTLGQGPEFLTYFQNEAQLEKSRLLSDRFSAERPKGSFSTLEIQRTEQGDSAMYLCASSLVLGTGNEKLFFGSGTQLSVL.

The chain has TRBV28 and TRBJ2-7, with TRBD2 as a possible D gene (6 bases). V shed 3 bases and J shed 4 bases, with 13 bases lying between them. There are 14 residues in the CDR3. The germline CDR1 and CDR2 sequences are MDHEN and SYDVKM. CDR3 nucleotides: TGTGCCAGCAGTTTGGCGGGGAAGCTTTACGAGCAGTACTTC. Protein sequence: CASSLAGKLYEQYF.

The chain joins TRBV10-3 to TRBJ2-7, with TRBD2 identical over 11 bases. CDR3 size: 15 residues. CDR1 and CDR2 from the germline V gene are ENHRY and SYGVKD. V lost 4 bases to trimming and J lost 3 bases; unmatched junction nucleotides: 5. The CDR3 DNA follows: TGTGCCATCAGTGGGGGACTAGCGGAGAACTACGAGCAGTACTTC. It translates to CAISGGLAENYEQYF.

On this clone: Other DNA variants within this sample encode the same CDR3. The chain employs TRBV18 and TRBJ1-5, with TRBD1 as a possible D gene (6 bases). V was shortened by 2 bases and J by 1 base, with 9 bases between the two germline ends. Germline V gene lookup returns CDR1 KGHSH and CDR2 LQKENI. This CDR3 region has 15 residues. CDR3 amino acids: CASSPATGSNQPQHF. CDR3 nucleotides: TGTGCCAGCTCACCAGCGACAGGCAGCAATCAGCCCCAGCATTTT. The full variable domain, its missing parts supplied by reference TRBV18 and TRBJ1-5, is NAGVMQNPRHLVRRRGQEARLRCSPMKGHSHVYWYRQLPEEGLKFMVYLQKENIIDESGMPKERFSAEFPKEGPSILRIQQVVRGDSAAYFCASSPATGSNQPQHFGDGTRLSIL.

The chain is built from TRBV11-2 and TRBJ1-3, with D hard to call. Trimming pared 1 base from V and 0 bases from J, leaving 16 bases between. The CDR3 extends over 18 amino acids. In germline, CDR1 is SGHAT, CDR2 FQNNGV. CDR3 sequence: CASSLGPWVRSSGNTIYF. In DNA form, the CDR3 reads TGTGCCAGCAGCTTAGGGCCCTGGGTCCGAAGCTCTGGAAACACCATATATTTT. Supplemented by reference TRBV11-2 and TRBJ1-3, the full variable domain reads EAGVAQSPRYKIIEKRQSVAFWCNPISGHATLYWYQQILGQGPKLLIQFQNNGVVDDSQLPKDRFSAERLKGVDSTLKIQPAKLEDSAVYLCASSLGPWVRSSGNTIYFGEGSWLTVV.

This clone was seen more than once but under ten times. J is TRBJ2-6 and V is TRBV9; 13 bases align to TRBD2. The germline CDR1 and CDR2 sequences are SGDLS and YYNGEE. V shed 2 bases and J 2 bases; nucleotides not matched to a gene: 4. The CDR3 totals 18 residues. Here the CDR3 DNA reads TGTGCCAGCAGCGTCTCGACTAGCGGGAGGCCTGGGGCCAACGTCCTGACTTTC. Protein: CASSVSTSGRPGANVLTF.

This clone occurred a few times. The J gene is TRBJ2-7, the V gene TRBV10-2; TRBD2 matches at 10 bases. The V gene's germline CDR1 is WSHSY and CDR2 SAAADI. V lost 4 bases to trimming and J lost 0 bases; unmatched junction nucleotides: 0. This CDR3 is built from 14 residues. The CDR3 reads CASSGLAGSYEQYF. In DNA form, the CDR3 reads TGCGCCAGCAGTGGACTAGCGGGCTCCTACGAGCAGTACTTC.

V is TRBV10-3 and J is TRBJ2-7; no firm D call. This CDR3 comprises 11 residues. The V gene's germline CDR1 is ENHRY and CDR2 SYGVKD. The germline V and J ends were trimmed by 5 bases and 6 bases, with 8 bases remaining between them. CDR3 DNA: TGTGCCATCAGTAACCCTACCGAGCAGTACTTC. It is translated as CAISNPTEQYF.